The rows below give T cell receptor beta chains drawn from one sample of a study of CD8 T cells in ankylosing spondylitis. TCRdb processed the 5' RACE reads anew with MiXCR; each CDR3 protein has one entry. The sample consists of about 160,000 distinct CDR3 sequences, around 8.9% of them appearing once. Material for sequencing was blood, either unsorted or a sorted T cell fraction (not recorded which). The receptor source for this set is a female donor with ankylosing spondylitis or in good health (not recorded which). CDR3s include the opening cysteine and the closing phenylalanine or tryptophan. Each record gives: CDR3 DNA, CDR3 protein, D gene, V gene, clone size, J gene. D genes are given only for firm matches. Expanded clones are given a class, and other clones once, few, many or no size at all.

TGTGCCAGCAGCTTAGATGCTAGCGGGAGGGAAGAGACCCAGTACTTC CASSLDASGREETQYF TRBD2 TRBV7-2 - TRBJ2-5
TGTGCCAGCGGTCCCTTCGACCCGAATGAGCAGTTCTTC CASGPFDPNEQFF - TRBV12-3/TRBV12-4 - TRBJ2-1
TGTGCCACGCGGGACAGGGGAACAGATACGCAGTATTTT CATRDRGTDTQYF TRBD1 TRBV24-1 few TRBJ2-3
TGTGCCAGCAGCGTAGAGGGGACAGAGTATGGCTACACCTTC CASSVEGTEYGYTF TRBD1 TRBV9 - TRBJ1-2
TGCAGTGCTAGAGATCCGGACCCACCCTACAATGAGCAGTTCTTC CSARDPDPPYNEQFF - TRBV20-1 many TRBJ2-1
TGTGCCAGCAGCCAGTCAACAGGGGACGCCCCAGCTTTCTTT CASSQSTGDAPAFF TRBD1 TRBV4-2 few TRBJ1-1
TGCAGCGCTCAACCGACAAACTATGGCTACACCTTC CSAQPTNYGYTF - TRBV29-1 few TRBJ1-2
TGTGCCTGGACAGTCACTAGCGGGAGGGACAATGAGCAGTTCTTC CAWTVTSGRDNEQFF TRBD2 TRBV30 - TRBJ2-1
TGTGCCAGCAGTGATAGCGGGAGGGCCCTCATGAACACCGGGGAGCTGTTTTTT CASSDSGRALMNTGELFF TRBD2 TRBV9 - TRBJ2-2
TGTGCCAGCAAACAGGACAGTGGATCCTACGAGCAGTACTTC CASKQDSGSYEQYF - TRBV6-2/TRBV6-3 many TRBJ2-7
TGCAGTGCGAGGGGGACGGAGAACACTGAAGCTTTCTTT CSARGTENTEAFF - TRBV20-1 few TRBJ1-1
TGTGCCAGCAGTGAATGGGGAGGGGATGAGCAGTACTTC CASSEWGGDEQYF TRBD2 TRBV25-1 many TRBJ2-7
TGCAGCGTTGGAGATCCGGTCAATGAGCAGTTCTTC CSVGDPVNEQFF - TRBV29-1 - TRBJ2-1
TGTGCTTACCGCCAGCTCACAGATACGCAGTATTTT CAYRQLTDTQYF - TRBV7-9 many TRBJ2-3
TGTGCCATCAGTGAACTAGCGGAAAACGAGCAGTACTTC CAISELAENEQYF TRBD2 TRBV10-3 - TRBJ2-7
TGTGCCAGCAGTTCGGACGGGTGGGGCGGCTATGGCTACACCTTC CASSSDGWGGYGYTF - TRBV6-5 - TRBJ1-2
TGTGCCCCCAGGACAGGGGGTATCGGGGAGCTGTTTTTT CAPRTGGIGELFF TRBD1 TRBV24-1 few TRBJ2-2
TGCGCCAGCAGTCAGTACGGACAGGCAAACATTCAGTACTTC CASSQYGQANIQYF TRBD1 TRBV23-1 few TRBJ2-4
TGTGCCTGGAGGGGGGGACAGGGGGCAGGATACAATGAGCAGTTCTTC CAWRGGQGAGYNEQFF TRBD1 TRBV30 - TRBJ2-1
TGTGCCAGCAGCCAAGCAGTCGTCAGGGTGGGGACCTACGAGCAGTACTTC CASSQAVVRVGTYEQYF - TRBV3-1 - TRBJ2-7
TGTGCCAGCAGTCCCGGGAGTCTTAGACAGGGCTTCACAGATACGCAGTATTTT CASSPGSLRQGFTDTQYF - TRBV27 few TRBJ2-3
TGTGCCAGGGGGGACCGTCACCCCACCTTC CARGDRHPTF - TRBV2 many TRBJ1-2
TGTGCCAGCAGCCAAGACTTCGAGATAAACTATGGCTACACCTTC CASSQDFEINYGYTF - TRBV14 many TRBJ1-2
TGCAGTGCTGACGGGGTCAGCGCCTACGAGCAGTACTTC CSADGVSAYEQYF - TRBV20-1 few TRBJ2-7
TGCGCCAGCAGTGAGTCGGGGAGCAACACTGAAGCTTTCTTT CASSESGSNTEAFF - TRBV10-2 few TRBJ1-1
TGTGCCAGCAGTTACTCGACGTTAGCGGGAGGGCCAGACGAGCTGTTTTTT CASSYSTLAGGPDELFF TRBD2 TRBV6-2/TRBV6-3 - TRBJ2-2
TGTGCCAGCAGGGACACGGGACTGCTATACAATGAGCAGTTCTTC CASRDTGLLYNEQFF - TRBV2 few TRBJ2-1
TGTGCCAGCAGCCCGGGGACAGGTGAAGGGGAGACCCAGTACTTC CASSPGTGEGETQYF TRBD1 TRBV9 - TRBJ2-5
TGTGCCAGCAGCGCCCTTACTAGCGGGAGGGCCTTACCCCCGTTCTTC CASSALTSGRALPPFF TRBD2 TRBV28 - TRBJ2-1
TGTGCCAGCCTCGGGGTAGGACTGTTTTTT CASLGVGLFF - TRBV2 few TRBJ1-4
TGTGCTAGTGCAGTTGGAACGGGAGAAGCTTTCTTT CASAVGTGEAFF - TRBV12-5 few TRBJ1-1
TGTGCCAGCGGCACCTACAGCTCCTACAATGAGCAGTTCTTC CASGTYSSYNEQFF - TRBV7-2 many TRBJ2-1
TGTGCCTGCCGGGACTCAGTTTACGAGCAGTACTTC CACRDSVYEQYF - TRBV6-5 - TRBJ2-7
TGTGCCAGCAGCCCACTAAACCCCCTCCGCGCTCGGGATAAGGACAATGAGCAGTTCTTC CASSPLNPLRARDKDNEQFF - TRBV27 few TRBJ2-1
TGTGCCAGCGGAGGGACTAGCGAATGGGATGAGCAGTTCTTC CASGGTSEWDEQFF TRBD2 TRBV14 few TRBJ2-1
TGTGCCAGCAGCCTAGATGCCGGATTTCCGGGGGACACCGGGGAGCTGTTTTTT CASSLDAGFPGDTGELFF - TRBV11-2 few TRBJ2-2
TGTGCCACCAGTGATCCAACATGGACAGGGGTGAACACCATATATTTT CATSDPTWTGVNTIYF TRBD1 TRBV24-1 many TRBJ1-3
TGCAGTGCTAGTCTAGCGGGAGGATTCTACGAGCAGTACTTC CSASLAGGFYEQYF TRBD2 TRBV20-1 - TRBJ2-7
TGTGCCAGCAGTTCCCCAGGGCTAGCGGGTACCTACAATGAGCAGTTCTTC CASSSPGLAGTYNEQFF TRBD2 TRBV12-3/TRBV12-4 many TRBJ2-1
TGTGCCAGCAGTTCCCAGGGATGGGCTCAGCCCCAGCATTTT CASSSQGWAQPQHF - TRBV6-2/TRBV6-3 many TRBJ1-5
TGTGCCAGCAGTTCCCTCGGGGCCGCCGGGGAGCTGTTTTTT CASSSLGAAGELFF - TRBV27 many TRBJ2-2
TGTGCCAGCAACTCCGGGACAACCTACAATGAGCAGTTCTTC CASNSGTTYNEQFF - TRBV5-5 many TRBJ2-1
TGTGCCAGCAGCGTAGAAGCGAGCGGGAGCTACAATGAGCAGTTCTTC CASSVEASGSYNEQFF TRBD2 TRBV9 few TRBJ2-1
TGTGCCAGCAGTTTAGCAGTAGATTACGAGCAGTACTTC CASSLAVDYEQYF - TRBV12-3/TRBV12-4 many TRBJ2-7
TGTGCCACTTCGAGGGCCGGAAACCTAAAAAAAGAGACCCAGTACTTC CATSRAGNLKKETQYF - TRBV7-8 - TRBJ2-5
TGTGCCATCTCGGTCGGTGGCCGGCCAGATACGCAGTATTTT CAISVGGRPDTQYF - TRBV10-3 many TRBJ2-3
TGTGCCAGCAGCTTAAGGGGGCAACGGGAGCAGTTCTTC CASSLRGQREQFF TRBD1 TRBV7-2 many TRBJ2-1
TGTGCCAGCAGCTTAGAACTAGCGGGAGGGAATGAGCAGTTCTTC CASSLELAGGNEQFF TRBD2 TRBV7-6 - TRBJ2-1
TGTGCCAGCACGACGGGGTCTGGCACAGATACGCAGTATTTT CASTTGSGTDTQYF - TRBV12-3/TRBV12-4 many TRBJ2-3
TGTGCCAGCAGCGTAGGGGGGAGTGGGTACGAGCAGTACTTC CASSVGGSGYEQYF - TRBV9 - TRBJ2-7
TGTGCCAGCAGCACCACACCCCACCAAGAGACCCAGTACTTC CASSTTPHQETQYF - TRBV7-9 many TRBJ2-5
TGTGCCAGCAGTGACGCGGTGGCGGGTACGCAGTATTTT CASSDAVAGTQYF - TRBV25-1 few TRBJ2-3
TGTGCCACCAGGGTCACACGGACTAGCGGGATCTACGAGCAGTACTTC CATRVTRTSGIYEQYF TRBD2 TRBV24-1 - TRBJ2-7
TGTGCCAGCAGCTCCGCAATCCTAGAGACCCAGTACTTC CASSSAILETQYF - TRBV7-2 - TRBJ2-5
TGCGCCAGCCTTCTTCGACGCACCGGGGAGCTGTTTTTT CASLLRRTGELFF - TRBV5-1 - TRBJ2-2
TGTGCCAGCAGTTATGGGGGTCACGCTGAAGCTTTCTTT CASSYGGHAEAFF - TRBV28 many TRBJ1-1
TGTGCCAGCAGTTACAGTGCCTACGAGCAGTACTTC CASSYSAYEQYF - TRBV12-3/TRBV12-4 few TRBJ2-7
TGTGCCAGCAGCCCGCCCCAGGGACTAGAAAGTACAGATACGCAGTATTTT CASSPPQGLESTDTQYF TRBD2 TRBV7-8 - TRBJ2-3
TGTGCCAGCAGCCCGTCGTCCACTTCCTACAATGAGCAGTTCTTC CASSPSSTSYNEQFF - TRBV11-2 few TRBJ2-1
TGCGCCAGCAGCCTTCGACCCGGGACGGTCGGCACCGGGGAGCTGTTTTTT CASSLRPGTVGTGELFF - TRBV4-3 few TRBJ2-2